This paragraph reports one TCR beta chain. Its target is not known. The data stem from a study of T cell repertoires in cytomegalovirus infection. Whole-study findings and limits: Cumulative frequency of public TCR beta families picked out carriers of CMV plus the relevant HLA.

This CDR3 is built from 12 residues. V lost 2 bases and J 4 bases, leaving 5 bases between the germline ends. The V gene's germline CDR1 is SGHAT and CDR2 FQNNGV. TCRdb used MiXCR to reprocess the reads, holding one entry per CDR3 protein. Among about 220,000 distinct CDR3 sequences listed, 35% to 40% were seen once. The chain employs TRBV11-2 and TRBJ2-5; no reliable D call. The receptor comes from a human donor in good health (CMV status not recorded). Some clones in this sample may be carry-over from other donors' samples. The specimen was CD8+ T cells from cultured PBMCs, collected from culture after CMV antigen stimulation. The CDR3 DNA reads TGTGCCAGCAGCTTATGGGGAGAGACCCAGTACTTC. Translation gives CASSLWGETQYF.